This T cell receptor beta chain was sequenced in a study of T cell changes during pregnancy in multiple sclerosis. Method: immunoSEQ multiplex PCR; TCRdb's copy keeps in-frame clones and lacks some. The sample holds about 42,000 clones, 70% to 90% seen once. The V and J ends lost 4 bases and 7 bases, in that order; junction bases with no gene match: 9. This CDR3 has 15 residues. Germline CDR1 reads SGHDT; CDR2 reads YYEEEE. The origin of this receptor is a female donor with multiple sclerosis, enrolled in a pregnancy study. The chain uses TRBV5-6 and TRBJ2-7, with 12 bases identical to TRBD1. The sequences come from CD4+ T cells from peripheral blood mononuclear cells, collected after pregnancy. This CDR3 reads CASSLTGTGGREQYF. The CDR3 nucleotides read TGTGCCAGCAGCCTGACCGGGACAGGGGGCCGGGAGCAGTACTTC.